The next 31 T cell receptor beta chains were all read from a single sample in a study of T cell responses to AZD1222 COVID-19 vaccine. Only in-frame clones appear in the TCRdb table, and some are missing; sequencing was by immunoSEQ multiplex PCR. Here the sample spans around 150,000 clones, around 94% being singletons. Material: peripheral blood, obtained on day 0 of AZD1222 vaccination. The receptors here all came from an adult in good health.

CDR3: CASSEARSGGKYNEQFF. The CDR3 DNA is TGTGCCAGCAGTGAAGCGCGAAGCGGGGGGAAATACAATGAGCAGTTCTTC. V is TRBV6-1 and J is TRBJ2-1; 9 nucleotides match TRBD2. CDR1 is MNHNS and CDR2 is SASEGT in the germline V gene. The V segment lost 0 bases and the J segment 4 bases; nucleotides outside the gene matches: 7. This CDR3 has 17 residues.

This clone is judged medium-sized. The J gene is TRBJ2-7, the V gene TRBV2; D is tentatively TRBD1 or TRBD2 (5 bases each). The V gene lost 4 bases and the J gene lost 0 bases, with 19 bases spanning the gap. CDR1 SNHLY and CDR2 FYNNEI come from the germline V gene. The CDR3 spans 17 residues. CDR3 nucleotides: TGTGCCAGCAGTGCTTGGGGGTCCGGGGTGAGCTCCTACGAGCAGTACGTC. This encodes CASSAWGSGVSSYEQYV.

V and J are TRBV28 and TRBJ1-3; weak D call: TRBD1 (6 bases). The CDR3 has 14 amino acids. Per the germline V gene, CDR1 is MDHEN and CDR2 is SYDVKM. With 5 bases removed from V and 4 bases from J, the gap between germline ends came to 12 bases. The CDR3 DNA reads as TGTGCCAGCAGTAACAGGGCTCCAGGAAACACCATATATTTT. Translated: CASSNRAPGNTIYF.

The chain combines TRBV18 with TRBJ1-4, with D tentatively TRBD1 (6 bases). The CDR3 consists of 15 residues. Germline values: CDR1 KGHSH, CDR2 LQKENI. V was pared by 8 bases and J by 7 bases, with 20 bases between. The CDR3 sequence: CASQPSGPGAEKLFF. CDR3 coding DNA: TGTGCCAGCCAACCGAGCGGACCAGGGGCTGAAAAACTGTTTTTT.

V usage is TRBV2 and J usage is TRBJ1-6; TRBD1 matches 8 bases. V was clipped by 6 bases and J by 10 bases; unmatched bases: 5. Germline V gene lookup returns CDR1 SNHLY and CDR2 FYNNEI. The CDR3 contains 13 residues. The CDR3, as DNA: TGTGCCAGCAGACAAGACAGGGGATCACCCCTCCACTTT. Protein sequence: CASRQDRGSPLHF. Looking up the rest from reference TRBV2 and TRBJ1-6 gives the full variable domain: EPEVTQTPSHQVTQMGQEVILRCVPISNHLYFYWYRQILGQKVEFLVSFYNNEISEKSEIFDDQFSVERPDGSNFTLKIRSTKLEDSAMYFCASRQDRGSPLHFGNGTRLTVT.

This chain joins TRBV19 and TRBJ1-5; D is ambiguous. This CDR3 has 14 residues. Germline lookup yields CDR1 LNHDA and CDR2 SQIVND (reference sequence). CDR3: CALGERYSNQPQHF. CDR3 bases: TGTGCGCTCGGGGAGAGATATAGCAATCAGCCCCAGCATTTT.

The chain carries TRBV24-1 and TRBJ1-5, with a tentative D call TRBD1 (5 bases). Germline CDR1 is KGHDR and CDR2 is SFDVKD. This CDR3 comprises 15 residues. V was pared by 3 bases and J by 7 bases, with 15 bases between. CDR3 loop: CATSDKGQGGQPQHF. For the CDR3, the DNA is TGTGCCACCAGTGATAAGGGGCAGGGAGGACAGCCCCAGCATTTT.

This clone showed up just a few times. This chain connects TRBV10-1 to TRBJ1-1; no firm D call. The germline V gene has CDR1 WNHNN and CDR2 SYGVQD (reference sequence). The CDR3 sequence is 12 residues long. Trimming removed 6 bases at V and 4 bases at J, with 9 bases between. The CDR3 region is CASSRGSTEAFF. In DNA, the CDR3 is TGCGCCAGCAGCCGTGGCAGCACTGAAGCTTTCTTT.

The chain recombines TRBV2 with TRBJ1-5, with TRBD1 identical over 7 bases. The CDR3 contains 14 residues. The germline CDR1 and CDR2 sequences are SNHLY and FYNNEI. Germline trimming cut 8 bases from V and 6 bases from J; bases unmatched to any gene: 10. The CDR3 region has the DNA TGTGCCAGCGCGTCCAAGACAGGGAGTCAGCCCCAGCATTTT. Translating gives CASASKTGSQPQHF.

The rearrangement links TRBV6-1 to TRBJ1-1; D gene ambiguous. Germline V gene lookup returns CDR1 MNHNS and CDR2 SASEGT. Trimming removed 3 bases from V and 1 base from J, with 6 bases in between. There are 13 residues in the CDR3. CDR3 coding DNA: TGTGCCAGCAGTGACCTGGCGAACACTGAAGCTTTCTTT. This translates into CASSDLANTEAFF.

The V and J genes are TRBV30 and TRBJ1-2; D gene unclear. Deletions cut 3 bases from V and 1 base from J, with 9 bases between. This CDR3 has 13 amino acids. Per the germline V gene, CDR1 is GTSNPN and CDR2 is SVGIG (reference sequence). CDR3 coding DNA: TGTGCCTGGAGGGAACAGAATAACTATGGCTACACCTTC. Encoded protein: CAWREQNNYGYTF.

The rearrangement links TRBV10-3 to TRBJ2-7, with D maybe TRBD1 (6 bases). Germline V gene sequence: CDR1 ENHRY, CDR2 SYGVKD. The CDR3 loop spans 13 amino acids. V lost 2 bases and J 5 bases, leaving 10 bases between the germline ends. The CDR3 bases are TGTGCCATCAGTGAGAATGGGGGCAACGAGCAGTACGTC. It translates to CAISENGGNEQYV.

The rearrangement joins TRBV2 to TRBJ2-2, with D maybe TRBD1 (6 bases). Per the germline V gene, CDR1 is SNHLY and CDR2 is FYNNEI. The germline V and J ends were trimmed by 10 bases and 3 bases, with 12 bases remaining between them. This CDR3 is 13 amino acids long. The CDR3 nucleotides read TGTGCCACCAGGACAGACTACACCGGGGAGCTGTTTTTT. Its protein is CATRTDYTGELFF.

This rearrangement joins TRBV5-6 to TRBJ2-7; a weak D match, TRBD1 (5 bases). CDR3 length: 14 residues. Germline loops: CDR1 SGHDT, CDR2 YYEEEE. Trimming cost V 1 base and J 3 bases, with 11 bases left between them. The DNA of the CDR3 is TGTGCCAGCAGCTTGTTGGGGCATGACTACGAGCAGTACGTC. Its protein is CASSLLGHDYEQYV.

V is TRBV6-2 or TRBV6-3 and J is TRBJ2-7, with a tentative D call TRBD2 (5 bases). Germline V gives CDR1 MNHEY, CDR2 SVGEGT. Trimming shortened V by 0 bases and J by 3 bases, and 15 bases separated the two germline ends. The CDR3 totals 16 residues. CDR3 sequence (DNA): TGTGCCAGCAGTTACTCGAGGGATAAAGGGTACTACGAGCAGTACGTC. This codes for CASSYSRDKGYYEQYV.

The chain couples TRBV2 to TRBJ2-3, with D perhaps being TRBD1 or TRBD2 (5 bases each). V lost 1 base, J lost 6 bases, and 14 bases lay in between. The CDR3 spans 15 residues. CDR1 is SNHLY and CDR2 is FYNNEI in the germline V gene. The CDR3: CASSEVEGFRDTQYF. CDR3 DNA: TGTGCCAGCAGTGAAGTTGAGGGGTTTCGGGATACGCAGTATTTT. Based on the CDR3 plus reference TRBV2 and TRBJ2-3, the full variable domain is EPEVTQTPSHQVTQMGQEVILRCVPISNHLYFYWYRQILGQKVEFLVSFYNNEISEKSEIFDDQFSVERPDGSNFTLKIRSTKLEDSAMYFCASSEVEGFRDTQYFGPGTRLTVL.

Only a few counts were recorded for this clone. This chain joins TRBV2 and TRBJ1-1; no clear D gene. Trimming cost V 0 bases and J 7 bases, with 15 bases left between them. Germline values: CDR1 SNHLY, CDR2 FYNNEI. The CDR3 is 15 residues long. The CDR3 loop is CASSEARSYRREAFF. Written as DNA, the CDR3 is TGTGCCAGCAGTGAAGCTCGGTCCTACCGGCGTGAAGCTTTCTTT.

The V and J genes are TRBV19 and TRBJ1-1; 7 bases are a match to TRBD1. Germline CDR1 reads LNHDA; CDR2 reads SQIVND (reference sequence). This CDR3 has 13 residues. V lost 4 bases, J lost 3 bases, and 2 bases stayed unmatched. CDR3 nucleotide sequence: TGTGCCAGTAGTAGGGACAGTTACACTGAAGCTTTCTTT. Amino acid sequence: CASSRDSYTEAFF.

The chain carries TRBV28 and TRBJ1-5, with D possibly being TRBD1 (5 bases). The CDR3 sequence is 15 residues long. Trimming removed 1 base from V and 12 bases from J, with 19 bases in between. Looked up from germline, CDR1 is MDHEN and CDR2 is SYDVKM. CDR3 in DNA: TGTGCCAGCAGTTTATACCGCATTCCCGGACAAAACCAGCATTTT. The encoded protein is CASSLYRIPGQNQHF.

This chain joins TRBV5-1 and TRBJ2-5; possibly TRBD2 for D (7 bases). The CDR3 length is 14 residues. CDR1 and CDR2 from the germline V gene are SGHRS and YFSETQ. Trimming cost V 4 bases and J 4 bases, with 14 bases left between them. The CDR3 DNA reads TGCGCCAGCAGCCCGGAAAGGGGGGGAGAGACCCAGTACTTC. This sequence encodes CASSPERGGETQYF.

The V call is TRBV3-1 (or the pseudogene TRBV3-2), the J call TRBJ2-3; 14 bases are a match to TRBD2. The CDR3 is 17 residues long. Trimming took 4 bases from V and 6 from J; bases not matched to a gene: 9. Germline lookup yields CDR1 LGHDT and CDR2 YNNKEL (reference sequence). The CDR3 loop reads CASSPLTSGGASDTQYF. CDR3 sequence (DNA): TGTGCCAGCAGCCCTCTGACTAGCGGGGGGGCATCCGATACGCAGTATTTT.

The J gene is TRBJ2-5, the V gene TRBV10-1, with TRBD1 matching 7 bases. This CDR3 has 14 amino acids. V shed 5 bases, J shed 0 bases, and the junction held 3 bases outside the gene matches. CDR1 WNHNN and CDR2 SYGVQD come from the germline V gene (reference sequence). The CDR3 spells CASSRDSNQETQYF. The CDR3 bases are TGCGCCAGCAGTAGGGACAGCAACCAAGAGACCCAGTACTTC.

The chain has TRBV28 and TRBJ2-5, with TRBD2 identical over 10 bases. The CDR3 is 13 amino acids. Germline V CDR1 and CDR2: MDHEN, SYDVKM. The trim removed 6 bases at V and 3 bases at J, leaving 1 base unmatched. The DNA for the CDR3 is TGTGCCAGCAGCGGGACTAGCGAAGAGACCCAGTACTTC. This gives the protein CASSGTSEETQYF. The variable domain in full, completed from reference TRBV28 and TRBJ2-5, reads DVKVTQSSRYLVKRTGEKVFLECVQDMDHENMFWYRQDPGLGLRLIYFSYDVKMKEKGDIPEGYSVSREKKERFSLILESASTNQTSMYLCASSGTSEETQYFGPGTRLLVL.

The rearrangement links TRBV18 to TRBJ2-7, with D possibly TRBD2 on 5 matching bases. The V end lost 2 bases, the J end lost 2 bases, and 10 bases lay between the germline ends. The CDR3 sequence is 14 residues long. Per germline, CDR1 KGHSH and CDR2 LQKENI. CDR3 loop: CASSPSSGTYEQYV. The CDR3, as DNA: TGTGCCAGCTCACCATCGAGCGGAACCTACGAGCAGTACGTC.

This clone was recorded once. The chain recombines TRBV6-2 or TRBV6-3 with TRBJ2-2, with D possibly being TRBD2 (7 bases). CDR1 is MNHEY and CDR2 is SVGEGT in the germline V gene. Between the trimmed V and J ends, which lost 2 bases and 7 bases, there was a span of 17 bases. The CDR3 is made up of 16 amino acids. As DNA, the CDR3 is TGTGCCAGCAGTTACCCACTCGGGGGGCGCGGCGGGGAGCTGTTTTTT. Its translation: CASSYPLGGRGGELFF.

The chain is built from TRBV27 and TRBJ1-5; D not certain. The CDR3 is made up of 15 amino acids. Trimming removed 1 base at V and 2 bases at J, with 9 bases between. Germline CDR1 reads MNHEY; CDR2 reads SMNVEV (reference sequence). CDR3: CASSLFRGGNQPQHF. Here the CDR3 DNA reads TGTGCCAGCAGTTTATTTCGGGGTGGCAATCAGCCCCAGCATTTT.

The V call is TRBV6-5, the J call TRBJ1-3; D not resolved. Trimming removed 8 bases at V and 0 bases at J, with 11 bases between. The length of the CDR3 is 14 residues. Germline loops: CDR1 MNHEY, CDR2 SVGAGI. CDR3 loop: CASYDASSGNTIYF. CDR3 DNA: TGTGCCAGCTACGACGCCAGCTCTGGAAACACCATATATTTT.

V usage is TRBV7-2 and J usage is TRBJ2-5; a weak D match, TRBD1 (6 bases). Germline V gene data show CDR1 as SGHTA and CDR2 as FQGNSA. V dropped 4 bases and J dropped 7 bases, with 16 bases sitting between them. The length of the CDR3 is 14 residues. CDR3 sequence (DNA): TGTGCCAGCAGCTCCGGGGTTAGGGGGAGGACCCAGTACTTC. Residues: CASSSGVRGRTQYF. The full variable domain, with the rest looked up from reference TRBV7-2 and TRBJ2-5, is GAGVSQSPSNKVTEKGKDVELRCDPISGHTALYWYRQSLGQGLEFLIYFQGNSAPDKSGLPSDRFSAERTGGSVSTLTIQRTQQEDSAVYLCASSSGVRGRTQYFGPGTRLLVL.

The chain recombines TRBV2 with TRBJ2-1, with D tentatively TRBD2 (6 bases). This CDR3 comprises 15 residues. The ends were cut back, 3 bases at V and 3 bases at J, with 12 bases in the middle. The germline CDR1 and CDR2 sequences are SNHLY and FYNNEI. In DNA, the CDR3 is TGTGCCAGCAGTGACGCCGGGGGTCTCTACAATGAGCAGTTCTTC. Protein product: CASSDAGGLYNEQFF.

The chain links TRBV6-5 to TRBJ1-3; no clear D. Trimming removed 6 bases at V and 1 base at J, with 13 bases between. Germline assignment: CDR1 MNHEY and CDR2 SVGAGI. There are 15 residues in the CDR3. In DNA form, the CDR3 reads TGTGCCAGCAGCCCCCGGAGGGTTTCTGGAAACACCATATATTTT. This translates into CASSPRRVSGNTIYF.

The chain joins TRBV2 to TRBJ1-3, with a weak D call TRBD1 (6 bases). Trimming pared 6 bases from V and 0 bases from J, leaving 15 bases between. The CDR3 covers 16 residues. Germline assignment: CDR1 SNHLY and CDR2 FYNNEI. CDR3 coding DNA: TGTGCCAGCAGCGACAGGACTTCTAGCTCTGGAAACACCATATATTTT. This encodes CASSDRTSSSGNTIYF.